These 2 T cell receptor beta chains came from one sample sequenced in a study of shared clonotypes between healthy human individuals. The naive CD8 fraction comprised CD45RO-negative cells positively selected for CCR7 and excluded terminally differentiated effector memory CD45RA+ cells. Using immunoSEQ multiplex PCR, the repertoire was profiled, and TCRdb retains in-frame clones only, with some absent. The sample includes under 1 million clones, approximately 97% of them seen just once. The sample consisted of naive CD8+ T cells sorted from blood. The source of these receptors is a man in his thirties or forties in good health.

The V gene is TRBV5-1, the J gene TRBJ2-7; 8 nucleotides line up with TRBD1. The germline CDR1 and CDR2 sequences are SGHRS and YFSETQ. The junction had 7 bases not matched to a gene; V was cut back by 1 base and J by 4 bases. This CDR3 is 15 amino acids long. The CDR3 DNA reads TGCGCCAGCAGCTTGTATCCGGACAGGGTGTACGAGCAGTACTTC. Protein: CASSLYPDRVYEQYF.

This chain uses TRBV27 with TRBJ2-1, with TRBD2 matching over 12 bases. Trimming cost V 5 bases and J 4 bases; bases outside gene matches: 3. The germline V gene has CDR1 MNHEY and CDR2 SMNVEV (reference sequence). The CDR3 has 15 amino acids. The DNA for the CDR3 is TGTGCCAGCAGTCGTGGACTAGCGGGGTACAATGAGCAGTTCTTC. Its protein is CASSRGLAGYNEQFF.